This T cell receptor beta chain was profiled in a study of blood T cell repertoires in COVID-19. Study background: PBMCs, B-cell-depleted T cells, or T cells were the source of the cDNA or gDNA that made up the material.

Under the authors' procedure: Amplified reference gene primers provided the basis for estimating nucleated cell counts. This table comes from immunoSEQ multiplex PCR, and its TCRdb copy is limited to in-frame clones, with some not included. V and J calls and clone size are as listed in that table; D and trimming were resolved from the DNA. In the table there are approximately 140,000 clones, 85% to 90% of which are singletons. CDR3 size: 14 residues. CDR1 and CDR2 (germline): MDHEN, SYDVKM. Trimming took 7 bases from V and 6 from J; bases not matched to a gene: 10. This chain joins TRBV28 and TRBJ2-7; 9 bases align to TRBD1. The receptor was derived from a man aged 70-80 years with active COVID-19. Sequenced: peripheral blood. In DNA form, the CDR3 reads TGTGCCAGCACCTGGGGGACAGGGTTGGCCGAGCAGTACTTC. Amino acid sequence: CASTWGTGLAEQYF.